This is a list of T cell receptor beta chains from one sample in a study of cytomegalovirus exposure and HLA in healthy donors. TCRdb keeps only in-frame clones here, not all; method: immunoSEQ multiplex PCR. The table records some 150,000 clones, approximately 80% of them present only once. The sample consisted of PBMCs. The source of these receptors is a woman under 30 in good health and CMV-seronegative. Each CDR3 is given with its conserved first and last residue. The order of the fields is clone size, D gene, V gene, J gene, CDR3 protein, CDR3 DNA. D genes are given only for firm matches. A clone size is listed for some rows: how often the clone was seen (once, few, many), or a class if it is expanded.

NA	TRBD1	TRBV5-6	TRBJ1-1	CASSGGQLGKTEAFF	TGTGCCAGCAGCGGGGGACAGCTGGGGAAAACTGAAGCTTTCTTT
once	TRBD1	TRBV29-1	TRBJ1-1	CSVGQQNTEAFF	TGCAGCGTGGGACAGCAGAACACTGAAGCTTTCTTT
NA	NA	TRBV7-8	TRBJ2-6	CASSPRGQRGNVLTF	TGTGCCAGCAGCCCCAGGGGCCAACGCGGCAACGTCCTGACTTTC
NA	NA	TRBV5-3	TRBJ2-4	CARSQDHLQILAKNSQYF	TGTGCCAGAAGCCAGGACCATCTTCAGATACTAGCCAAAAACAGTCAGTACTTC
NA	TRBD1	TRBV7-9	TRBJ1-1	CASGTGVNTEAFF	TGTGCCAGCGGGACAGGGGTGAACACTGAAGCTTTCTTT
NA	TRBD2	TRBV6-5	TRBJ2-5	CASRAGSGGWTQYF	TGTGCCAGCAGGGCTGGTAGCGGGGGATGGACCCAGTACTTC
NA	TRBD1	TRBV27	TRBJ1-1	CASIAQTGRMNTEAFF	TGTGCCAGCATTGCTCAGACAGGGCGGATGAACACTGAAGCTTTCTTT
NA	NA	TRBV28	TRBJ1-3	CASILQGSGNTIYF	TGTGCCAGCATTCTGCAGGGATCTGGAAACACCATATATTTT
NA	TRBD1	TRBV7-3	TRBJ2-6	CASSSRNTGTDGSGANVLTF	TGTGCCAGCAGCTCTCGAAATACCGGGACAGATGGTTCTGGGGCCAACGTCCTGACTTTC
NA	NA	TRBV27	TRBJ2-1	CASSGPGGTSQFF	TGTGCCAGCAGCGGTCCAGGAGGAACTTCGCAGTTCTTC
NA	TRBD1	TRBV5-1	TRBJ2-7	CASRPTTGQGGHEQYF	TGCGCCAGCAGACCCACCACGGGACAGGGGGGCCACGAGCAGTACTTC
NA	NA	TRBV6-5	TRBJ1-2	CASSYQDRGKGGGYTF	TGTGCCAGCAGTTACCAAGATAGGGGGAAAGGTGGTGGCTACACCTTC
NA	TRBD2	TRBV30	TRBJ2-4	CAWSGGVGARAKNIQYF	TGTGCCTGGAGCGGGGGGGTAGGGGCGAGAGCCAAAAACATTCAGTACTTC
NA	NA	TRBV11-2	TRBJ1-2	CASSFPRGVSGYTF	TGTGCCAGCAGCTTCCCTCGGGGGGTCTCGGGCTACACCTTC
few	NA	TRBV28	TRBJ1-2	CASSSPGVANYGYTF	TGTGCCAGCAGTTCCCCCGGGGTAGCTAACTATGGCTACACCTTC
NA	TRBD2	TRBV9	TRBJ2-3	CASSDPSGGGTDTQYF	TGTGCCAGCAGCGATCCTAGCGGGGGGGGCACAGATACGCAGTATTTT
NA	NA	TRBV28	TRBJ2-5	CASSLGPFLQETQYF	TGTGCCAGCAGTTTGGGCCCATTCTTACAAGAGACCCAGTACTTC
NA	TRBD1	TRBV5-5	TRBJ1-1	CASSGDRDHSTEAFF	TGTGCCAGCAGCGGGGACAGGGATCACAGCACTGAAGCTTTCTTT
NA	NA	TRBV6-1	TRBJ1-5	CASSTQGPDQPQHF	TGTGCCAGCAGTACGCAGGGCCCCGATCAGCCCCAGCATTTT
NA	NA	TRBV28	TRBJ1-1	CASSFGGTTEAFF	TGTGCCAGCAGTTTTGGGGGCACCACTGAAGCTTTCTTT
once	NA	TRBV30	TRBJ2-3	CAGRGSRTQYF	TGTGCCGGGCGGGGCTCTCGAACGCAGTATTTT
NA	NA	TRBV27	TRBJ2-7	CASSLSPRIVSIYEQYF	TGTGCCAGCAGTTTATCTCCTCGAATAGTTTCCATCTACGAGCAGTACTTC
NA	NA	TRBV6-1	TRBJ1-5	CASSDYGGLNQPQHF	TGTGCCAGCAGTGACTACGGGGGTCTCAATCAGCCCCAGCATTTT
NA	NA	TRBV7-2	TRBJ2-7	CASSLGPHSYEQYF	TGTGCCAGCAGCTTAGGGCCCCACTCCTACGAGCAGTACTTC
NA	TRBD1	TRBV4-1	TRBJ1-2	CASSQDSDRVRGYTF	TGCGCCAGCAGCCAAGATAGTGACAGGGTGAGAGGCTACACCTTC
NA	TRBD1	TRBV6-5	TRBJ2-7	CASSFSTGGASYEQYF	TGTGCCAGCAGTTTTTCGACAGGGGGCGCCTCCTACGAGCAGTACTTC
NA	NA	TRBV4-2	TRBJ1-2	CASSQQTQGGYGYTF	TGTGCCAGCAGCCAGCAAACACAGGGCGGCTATGGCTACACCTTC
NA	TRBD1	TRBV15	TRBJ2-7	CATSSRTGGGEQYF	TGTGCCACCAGCAGCAGAACAGGGGGCGGCGAGCAGTACTTC
NA	NA	TRBV7-2	TRBJ1-2	CASSTPTGSNYGYTF	TGTGCCAGCAGCACACCGACAGGTTCAAACTATGGCTACACCTTC
NA	TRBD1	TRBV18	TRBJ1-4	CASSPTGFEKLFF	TGTGCCAGCTCACCGACAGGGTTTGAAAAACTGTTTTTT
NA	TRBD1	TRBV6-1	TRBJ1-3	CASSVSLDRGSGNTIYF	TGTGCCAGCAGTGTCTCCTTGGACAGGGGCTCTGGAAACACCATATATTTT
NA	TRBD1	TRBV2	TRBJ1-4	CASSAGQDLNEKLFF	TGTGCCAGCAGTGCGGGACAGGACCTGAATGAAAAACTGTTTTTT
NA	NA	TRBV6-1	TRBJ1-2	CASSEQGWYGYTF	TGTGCCAGCAGTGAACAGGGGTGGTATGGCTACACCTTC
NA	NA	TRBV27	TRBJ2-1	CASSTDTYNEQFF	TGTGCCAGCAGTACGGACACCTACAATGAGCAGTTCTTC
NA	TRBD1	TRBV25-1	TRBJ1-1	CASSGYRGNTEAFF	TGTGCCAGCAGTGGTTACAGGGGGAACACTGAAGCTTTCTTT
NA	NA	TRBV5-1	TRBJ2-3	CASSFSVGGAGDTQYF	TGCGCCAGCAGCTTTTCGGTCGGCGGGGCTGGGGATACGCAGTATTTT
NA	TRBD1	TRBV18	TRBJ2-1	CASSLGQDISYNEQFF	TGTGCCAGCTCACTAGGACAGGACATTTCCTACAATGAGCAGTTCTTC
once	NA	TRBV7-6	TRBJ2-1	CASSLLAGADNGQFF	TGTGCCAGCAGCTTACTCGCGGGGGCCGACAATGGGCAGTTCTTC
NA	NA	TRBV2	TRBJ2-5	CASSEGQARETQYF	TGTGCCAGCAGTGAAGGACAGGCGAGGGAGACCCAGTACTTC
NA	NA	TRBV5-6	TRBJ2-2	CASSEWGGGANTGELFF	TGTGCCAGCAGCGAATGGGGCGGGGGCGCGAACACCGGGGAGCTGTTTTTT
NA	TRBD2	TRBV6-1	TRBJ2-3	CASSDVAGGLDTQYF	TGTGCCAGCAGTGATGTAGCGGGGGGGCTGGATACGCAGTATTTT
NA	NA	TRBV30	TRBJ1-3	CAWSVPRIRNTIYF	TGTGCCTGGAGTGTACCGCGGATTAGAAACACCATATATTTT
NA	NA	TRBV7-3	TRBJ1-2	CASSRGDGRSGYTF	TGTGCCAGCAGCCGCGGGGACGGCCGATCTGGCTACACCTTC
NA	NA	TRBV7-3	TRBJ1-6	CASSQGQGYYSPLHF	TGTGCCAGCAGCCAGGGCCAGGGTTACTATTCACCCCTCCACTTT
NA	TRBD2	TRBV7-8	TRBJ2-7	CASSLGGGAYEQYF	TGTGCCAGCAGCTTAGGTGGGGGGGCCTACGAGCAGTACTTC
NA	NA	TRBV11-2	TRBJ2-3	CASSLVLYPGGRQDTQYF	TGTGCCAGCAGCTTAGTCCTCTACCCGGGGGGCCGCCAAGATACGCAGTATTTT
NA	TRBD1	TRBV6-5	TRBJ1-1	CASSYRDRGLGTEAFF	TGTGCCAGCAGTTACCGGGACAGGGGATTGGGCACTGAAGCTTTCTTT
NA	TRBD1	TRBV19	TRBJ2-7	CASSMGQAYEQYF	TGTGCCAGTAGTATGGGACAGGCCTACGAGCAGTACTTC
NA	NA	TRBV28	TRBJ2-2	CASTTPQGRVSTGELFF	TGTGCCAGCACTACCCCTCAGGGTCGGGTATCCACCGGGGAGCTGTTTTTT